This TCR beta chain is from a study of early T cells in non-severe SARS-CoV-2 infection. This clonotype was recorded many times. TCRdb used MiXCR to reprocess the 5' RACE reads, holding one entry per CDR3 protein. The repertoire consists of roughly 32,000 distinct CDR3 sequences, with around 4% occurring once and the leading ten covering 7.5% to 9%. Germline CDR1 SGHNT, CDR2 YYREEE (reference sequence). With 4 bases removed from V and 10 bases from J, the gap between germline ends came to 9 bases. This CDR3 region has 11 residues. Sequencing used whole blood. The chain couples TRBV5-4 to TRBJ1-5; no clear D gene. This TCR was sampled from an adult who was a healthcare worker with PCR-confirmed SARS-CoV-2 infection or an uninfected control (not recorded which). The CDR3 sequence: CASSLPGPQHF. For the CDR3, the DNA is TGTGCCAGCAGCCTGCCTGGCCCCCAGCATTTT.